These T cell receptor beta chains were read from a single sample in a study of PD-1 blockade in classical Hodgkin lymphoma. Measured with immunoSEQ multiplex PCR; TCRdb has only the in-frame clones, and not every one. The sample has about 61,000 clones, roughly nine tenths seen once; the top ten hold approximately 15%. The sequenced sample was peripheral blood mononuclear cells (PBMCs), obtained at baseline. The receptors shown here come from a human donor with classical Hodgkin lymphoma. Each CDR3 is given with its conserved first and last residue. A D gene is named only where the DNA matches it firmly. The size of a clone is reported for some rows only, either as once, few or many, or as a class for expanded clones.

CDR3 DNA: TGTGCCAGCAGCGTAGAGCAGGATACGCAGTATTTT; CDR3 protein: CASSVEQDTQYF; J gene: TRBJ2-3; clone size: .; D gene: .; V gene: TRBV9
CDR3 DNA: TGTGCCAGCAGTTCGGCGGGGGGGGAGACCCAGTACTTC; CDR3 protein: CASSSAGGETQYF; J gene: TRBJ2-5; clone size: once; D gene: TRBD2; V gene: TRBV6-5
CDR3 DNA: TGTGCCAGCAGCCAAGACGCAGCGGGGGTCCAAGAGACCCAGTACTTC; CDR3 protein: CASSQDAAGVQETQYF; J gene: TRBJ2-5; clone size: .; D gene: TRBD2; V gene: TRBV14
CDR3 DNA: TGTGCCAGCAGTTTATTGGCGCAGGGCTATGGCTACACCTTC; CDR3 protein: CASSLLAQGYGYTF; J gene: TRBJ1-2; clone size: .; D gene: .; V gene: TRBV27
CDR3 DNA: TGCAGCGTGATAAGCGGACCCAACTATGGCTACACCTTC; CDR3 protein: CSVISGPNYGYTF; J gene: TRBJ1-2; clone size: .; D gene: .; V gene: TRBV29-1
CDR3 DNA: TGTGCCACCGGACAGCCACCAAACTATGGCTACACCTTC; CDR3 protein: CATGQPPNYGYTF; J gene: TRBJ1-2; clone size: .; D gene: .; V gene: TRBV28
CDR3 DNA: TGTGCCAGCAGTTATGGTGGGACTCCTGGAAACACCATATATTTT; CDR3 protein: CASSYGGTPGNTIYF; J gene: TRBJ1-3; clone size: .; D gene: .; V gene: TRBV6-5
CDR3 DNA: TGTGCCAGCAGTTACCAAACGGGAGTTGGTGGCTACACCTTC; CDR3 protein: CASSYQTGVGGYTF; J gene: TRBJ1-2; clone size: once; D gene: .; V gene: TRBV6-5
CDR3 DNA: TGTGCCAGCAAGGAGGTCGACACAGGGCACAATGAGCAGTTCTTC; CDR3 protein: CASKEVDTGHNEQFF; J gene: TRBJ2-1; clone size: .; D gene: .; V gene: TRBV2
CDR3 DNA: TGTGCGACAAAACCAACCGGGGGGGGGACATATAATTCACCCCTCCACTTT; CDR3 protein: CATKPTGGGTYNSPLHF; J gene: TRBJ1-6; clone size: .; D gene: .; V gene: TRBV7-2
CDR3 DNA: TGTGCCAGCAGCTTGGCGGGGGGGCCCCACAATGAGCAGTTCTTC; CDR3 protein: CASSLAGGPHNEQFF; J gene: TRBJ2-1; clone size: .; D gene: TRBD2; V gene: TRBV5-6
CDR3 DNA: TGTGCCAGCAGCGTTAGCGGGGGGGGCAATGAGCAGTTCTTC; CDR3 protein: CASSVSGGGNEQFF; J gene: TRBJ2-1; clone size: .; D gene: TRBD2; V gene: TRBV9
CDR3 DNA: TGTGCCAGCTCACAGAAGAGCGGGGGGGCCAAGACCGGGGAGCTGTTTTTT; CDR3 protein: CASSQKSGGAKTGELFF; J gene: TRBJ2-2; clone size: .; D gene: TRBD2; V gene: TRBV18
CDR3 DNA: TGTGCCAGCAGCTCACCAGCAGGGGACTCACCCCTCCACTTT; CDR3 protein: CASSSPAGDSPLHF; J gene: TRBJ1-6; clone size: few; D gene: .; V gene: TRBV5-4
CDR3 DNA: TGTGCCACCAGCAGAGGGGGCGGGGAGCTGTTTTTT; CDR3 protein: CATSRGGGELFF; J gene: TRBJ2-2; clone size: few; D gene: .; V gene: TRBV15
CDR3 DNA: TGTGCCAGCAGCTTCGGGTACGAGCAGTACTTC; CDR3 protein: CASSFGYEQYF; J gene: TRBJ2-7; clone size: .; D gene: .; V gene: TRBV13
CDR3 DNA: TGTGCCTGGAGTGAGGGGATCTCCTACGAGCAGTACTTC; CDR3 protein: CAWSEGISYEQYF; J gene: TRBJ2-7; clone size: .; D gene: .; V gene: TRBV30
CDR3 DNA: TGTGCCAGCAGCCCGGGGAGGGACGGCTACACCTTC; CDR3 protein: CASSPGRDGYTF; J gene: TRBJ1-2; clone size: .; D gene: .; V gene: TRBV7-8
CDR3 DNA: TGTGCCAGCAGTTTTCTAGCGGGGAGGGGGGAGACCCAGTACTTC; CDR3 protein: CASSFLAGRGETQYF; J gene: TRBJ2-5; clone size: .; D gene: TRBD2; V gene: TRBV4-2
CDR3 DNA: TGTGCAAGTCGCTTAGCTTTAAGTAGTACCCCAGGGGCTTTCTTAGCCAAAAACATTCAGTACTTC; CDR3 protein: CASRLALSSTPGAFLAKNIQYF; J gene: TRBJ2-4; clone size: .; D gene: .; V gene: TRBV12-2
CDR3 DNA: TGTGCCAGCTCACCACGGGACAGGGAATTGGATACGCAGTATTTT; CDR3 protein: CASSPRDRELDTQYF; J gene: TRBJ2-3; clone size: .; D gene: TRBD1; V gene: TRBV18
CDR3 DNA: TGCGCCAGCAGCCAAGAGGGACCTTTTAACTATGGCTACACCTTC; CDR3 protein: CASSQEGPFNYGYTF; J gene: TRBJ1-2; clone size: .; D gene: .; V gene: TRBV4-1
CDR3 DNA: TGTGCCTGGGCCGGGACAGGGAAAGCTTTCTTT; CDR3 protein: CAWAGTGKAFF; J gene: TRBJ1-1; clone size: .; D gene: TRBD1; V gene: TRBV30
CDR3 DNA: TGTGCCAGCAGTGAGACAGCTGCTAGCAATCAGCCCCAGCATTTT; CDR3 protein: CASSETAASNQPQHF; J gene: TRBJ1-5; clone size: few; D gene: .; V gene: TRBV2
CDR3 DNA: TGTGCCAGCAGCTTGTTAGACGGTACTATGGAGCAGTACTTC; CDR3 protein: CASSLLDGTMEQYF; J gene: TRBJ2-7; clone size: .; D gene: .; V gene: TRBV7-2
CDR3 DNA: TGTGCCAGCAGTTTACAACGGGCAACTAATGAAAAACTGTTTTTT; CDR3 protein: CASSLQRATNEKLFF; J gene: TRBJ1-4; clone size: .; D gene: .; V gene: TRBV28
CDR3 DNA: TGTGCCAGCAGTGCTACAGGGCCCTTCTACAATGAGCAGTTCTTC; CDR3 protein: CASSATGPFYNEQFF; J gene: TRBJ2-1; clone size: .; D gene: .; V gene: TRBV6-1
CDR3 DNA: TGTGCCAGCATCTGTGCCCACCCCGTGTACGAGCAGTACTTC; CDR3 protein: CASICAHPVYEQYF; J gene: TRBJ2-7; clone size: .; D gene: .; V gene: TRBV27
CDR3 DNA: TGTGCCAGCCGCTCAGATAATGAAAAACTGTTTTTT; CDR3 protein: CASRSDNEKLFF; J gene: TRBJ1-4; clone size: .; D gene: .; V gene: TRBV18
CDR3 DNA: TGTGCCAGCAGCCCCCGCCCGGGACAGGGGGTCAATGAGCAGTTCTTC; CDR3 protein: CASSPRPGQGVNEQFF; J gene: TRBJ2-1; clone size: .; D gene: TRBD1; V gene: TRBV5-6
CDR3 DNA: TGTGCCAGCACCTCCCCCGGGTGGGGACGGGTGAGACTCCACTTT; CDR3 protein: CASTSPGWGRVRLHF; J gene: TRBJ1-6; clone size: .; D gene: .; V gene: TRBV28
CDR3 DNA: TGCGCCAGCAGCCAACTGTTACAGCCTAAAGATTACGAGCAGTACTTC; CDR3 protein: CASSQLLQPKDYEQYF; J gene: TRBJ2-7; clone size: .; D gene: .; V gene: TRBV4-1
CDR3 DNA: TGTGCCAGCTCACCCGGATCAACTAATGAAAAACTGTTTTTT; CDR3 protein: CASSPGSTNEKLFF; J gene: TRBJ1-4; clone size: .; D gene: .; V gene: TRBV18
CDR3 DNA: TGTGCCAGCGCCCCCTCAGCGGGGGCCTTCGAACAGAAGACCCAGTACTTC; CDR3 protein: CASAPSAGAFEQKTQYF; J gene: TRBJ2-5; clone size: once; D gene: TRBD2; V gene: TRBV18
CDR3 DNA: TGCGCCAGCAGCTTGGCCGGTCGTTCACCCCTCCACTTT; CDR3 protein: CASSLAGRSPLHF; J gene: TRBJ1-6; clone size: once; D gene: .; V gene: TRBV5-1
CDR3 DNA: TGTGCCAGCAGCTTAGGGATGAACACTGAAGCTTTCTTT; CDR3 protein: CASSLGMNTEAFF; J gene: TRBJ1-1; clone size: .; D gene: .; V gene: TRBV7-9
CDR3 DNA: TGTGCCACTTCTGAGATTTTTCGGGAGTACCAAGAGACCCAGTACTTC; CDR3 protein: CATSEIFREYQETQYF; J gene: TRBJ2-5; clone size: .; D gene: .; V gene: TRBV27
CDR3 DNA: TGTGCCAGCAGTACCTCTGGACAAAGTTACGAGCAGTACTTC; CDR3 protein: CASSTSGQSYEQYF; J gene: TRBJ2-7; clone size: .; D gene: .; V gene: TRBV27
CDR3 DNA: TGTGCCAGCAGGCGCAGGGAAGCTACCGGGGAGCTGTTTTTT; CDR3 protein: CASRRREATGELFF; J gene: TRBJ2-2; clone size: .; D gene: .; V gene: TRBV25-1
CDR3 DNA: TGTGCCAGCAGTTTCCTGGACAGGGTCTCCCCCGAAGCTTTCTTT; CDR3 protein: CASSFLDRVSPEAFF; J gene: TRBJ1-1; clone size: .; D gene: TRBD1; V gene: TRBV2
CDR3 DNA: TGTGCCAGCAGCCTCATTGGGGCCACAGATACGCAGTATTTT; CDR3 protein: CASSLIGATDTQYF; J gene: TRBJ2-3; clone size: .; D gene: .; V gene: TRBV7-6
CDR3 DNA: TGTGCCAGCAGCTCCCGGGCCCCTCAGGTTTATAGCAATCAGCCCCAGCATTTT; CDR3 protein: CASSSRAPQVYSNQPQHF; J gene: TRBJ1-5; clone size: .; D gene: .; V gene: TRBV5-5
CDR3 DNA: TGCGCCAGCGGGACGGGACAGGGGCAGATAGAGACGCAGTATTTT; CDR3 protein: CASGTGQGQIETQYF; J gene: TRBJ2-3; clone size: .; D gene: TRBD1; V gene: TRBV5-1
CDR3 DNA: TGTGCCAGCAGTTTATCAAATTGGGGAGGGACCAACACAGATACGCAGTATTTT; CDR3 protein: CASSLSNWGGTNTDTQYF; J gene: TRBJ2-3; clone size: .; D gene: TRBD2; V gene: TRBV27